This T cell receptor beta chain is from a study of blood T cells in healthy people across ages. Study as a whole: Template switching captured about one barcoded beta molecule per two T cells.

Germline-derived CDR1 and CDR2 are MGHDK and SYGVNS. The CDR3 runs to 13 residues. Trimming took 3 bases from V and 8 from J, leaving 12 bases between them. Using a J-beta primer mix together with a sample-barcoded 5' primer, a second PCR was run for roughly 6 to 12 cycles. MiXCR, applied by TCRdb to the 5' RACE reads, yields one record per CDR3 protein. In the table there are approximately 1.5 million distinct CDR3 sequences, 42% of which are singletons. This TCR was sampled from a woman between 18 and 29 years old in good health. Material: blood. This chain joins TRBV25-1 and TRBJ2-3; D is undetermined. Here the CDR3 reads CASSESRSGTQYF. CDR3 DNA sequence: TGTGCCAGCAGTGAGTCACGATCCGGTACGCAGTATTTT.